This T cell receptor beta chain was profiled in a study of regulatory T cells in long-lasting Graves disease. The sample holds many counts of this clonotype. Antigen unknown. Trimming shortened V by 6 bases and J by 3 bases, and 17 bases separated the two germline ends. The CDR3 is 14 residues long. CDR1 SQVTM and CDR2 ANQGSEA come from the germline V gene. Through Arm-PCR of CDR3 regions and iRepertoire HTBI primers, TCR beta libraries were built. TCRdb passed the multiplex PCR reads through MiXCR, listing each CDR3 protein once. Counted here are 520,000 or so distinct CDR3 sequences, approximately 12% occurring once; the ten biggest clones make up roughly 9.3%. Notes on the study in general: Patients with persistent disease showed a bias toward TRBV28, TRBJ1-2 and TRBJ2-5.

As for time point: newly diagnosed GD, antithyroid drugs for less than 3 months. The authors made the TCR library using RNA they extracted from PBMCs. Separately, the same data were catalogued under a study of T cells in Graves' hyperthyroidism and ophthalmopathy. That work adds: The TCR CDR3 was amplified in a first-round RT-PCR using the HTBI primer set. Among clonotypes expanded in thyroid above 0.001, most were also found in blood.

The chain joins TRBV29-1 to TRBJ1-1; D is possibly TRBD1 (6 bases). The material was peripheral blood mononuclear cells (PBMCs), obtained at new diagnosis, from a patient treated with antithyroid drugs. This clonotype originated in a woman younger than 45 with Graves disease. CDR3 protein: CSVLLRGVDTEAFF. Written as DNA, the CDR3 is TGCAGCGTACTACTCAGGGGAGTTGACACTGAAGCTTTCTTT. The whole variable domain, remainder taken from reference TRBV29-1 and TRBJ1-1, is SAVISQKPSRDICQRGTSLTIQCQVDSQVTMMFWYRQQPGQSLTLIATANQGSEATYESGFVIDKFPISRPNLTFSTLTVSNMSPEDSSIYLCSVLLRGVDTEAFFGQGTRLTVV.